The subject of this entry is one T cell receptor beta chain. Profiling relied on immunoSEQ multiplex PCR, and the TCRdb table lists in-frame clones only, not all of them. The sample includes some 140,000 clones, roughly nine tenths of them seen just once. The data stem from a study of blood T cell repertoires in COVID-19. Study-level information: Sites across the United States, Italy and Spain contributed samples from acute and convalescent COVID-19. PBMCs, B-cell-depleted T cells, or T cells were the source of the cDNA or gDNA that made up the material.

Germline V CDR1 and CDR2: SGHAT, FQNNGV. Trimming at V came to 0 bases and at J to 6 bases, leaving 20 bases not matched to a gene. This CDR3 is built from 20 residues. This chain links TRBV11-2 with TRBJ2-7; 10 bases match TRBD1. The sample taken for sequencing was peripheral blood. This sequence originates from a man aged 50-60 years with acute or convalescent COVID-19. The CDR3 sequence is CASSLEGGGAAATGGGEQYV. The CDR3, as DNA: TGTGCCAGCAGCTTAGAAGGCGGGGGCGCTGCAGCGACAGGGGGCGGCGAGCAGTACGTC.